This T cell receptor beta chain was sequenced during a study of identical twins. TCRdb re-derived calls from the 5' RACE reads in MiXCR, one entry per CDR3 protein. Here the sample spans 400,000 to 600,000 distinct CDR3 sequences, approximately 20% being singletons. The sample holds a few counts of this clonotype. A further study also used this sample, focusing on yellow fever vaccine responses in identical twins. According to that study: Reportedly, twins showed a vaccine T cell response that looked partly convergent and partly personalized.

This sequence originates from a woman aged 18-30 years in good health. Sequenced material: CD4+ T cells sorted from blood.

This CDR3 reads CASSDRGFYEQYF. The CDR3 DNA follows: TGTGCCAGCAGTGACAGGGGATTCTACGAGCAGTACTTC. V gene TRBV28 combines with J gene TRBJ2-7, with 8 bases fitting TRBD1. CDR3 length: 13 residues. The germline V gene encodes CDR1 MDHEN and CDR2 SYDVKM. Trimming took 5 bases from V and 3 from J; bases not matched to a gene: 3.